A single sample gave rise to the 30 T cell receptor beta chains below, sequenced in a study of blood T cell repertoires in COVID-19. Sequenced by immunoSEQ multiplex PCR; TCRdb stores in-frame clones only, minus some. The sample contains about 73,000 clones, about 86% of which appear only once. What was sequenced was peripheral blood. The receptors here all came from a human donor in a cohort sampled during active COVID-19.

The chain uses TRBV2 and TRBJ1-2; a weak D match, TRBD1 (6 bases). CDR1 is SNHLY and CDR2 is FYNNEI in the germline V gene. The CDR3 loop spans 13 amino acids. Trimming took off 8 bases at V and 4 bases at J, with 14 bases between the two ends. The CDR3 DNA reads as TGTGCCAGCCTAGGAGGACAGCCCTATGGCTACACCTTC. The encoded protein is CASLGGQPYGYTF.

The chain recombines TRBV6-5 with TRBJ2-7, with D tentatively TRBD1 (6 bases). The ends were cut back, 4 bases at V and 4 bases at J, with 11 bases in the middle. This CDR3 comprises 13 residues. The germline CDR1 and CDR2 sequences are MNHEY and SVGAGI. CDR3 DNA: TGTGCCAGCAGTTCCGCACAGGGATACGAGCAGTACTTC. Protein sequence: CASSSAQGYEQYF.

V gene TRBV9 combines with J gene TRBJ2-5; TRBD2 agrees at 8 bases. This CDR3 spans 14 amino acids. CDR1 SGDLS and CDR2 YYNGEE come from the germline V gene. V lost 2 bases and J lost 2; bases outside the gene matches: 2. CDR3 region: CASSVGGGQETQYF. The CDR3 DNA sequence: TGTGCCAGCAGCGTTGGCGGGGGGCAAGAGACCCAGTACTTC.

The chain is built from TRBV28 and TRBJ2-7, with 10 nucleotides matching TRBD2. The germline V gene encodes CDR1 MDHEN and CDR2 SYDVKM. V shed 6 bases and J 2 bases; nucleotides not matched to a gene: 7. The CDR3 is 15 amino acids. This CDR3 is CASRASGGGAYEQYF. CDR3 DNA: TGTGCCAGCAGAGCGAGCGGGGGGGGTGCCTACGAGCAGTACTTC.

This rearrangement joins TRBV13 to TRBJ1-4; 11 nucleotides agree with TRBD1. The V and J ends lost 3 bases and 8 bases, in that order; junction bases with no gene match: 11. This CDR3 region has 17 residues. Per germline, CDR1 PRHDT and CDR2 FYEKMQ (reference sequence). The CDR3 here is CASSFGTGGLQGEKLFF. In DNA, the CDR3 is TGTGCCAGCAGCTTCGGGACAGGGGGTTTACAAGGGGAAAAACTGTTTTTT.

The chain joins TRBV6-2 or TRBV6-3 to TRBJ2-7; possibly TRBD1 for D (5 bases). The CDR3 spans 11 residues. Looked up from germline, CDR1 is MNHEY and CDR2 is SVGEGT. Trimming pared 5 bases from V and 4 bases from J, leaving 6 bases between. The CDR3 region is CASSGAYEQYF. DNA of the CDR3: TGTGCCAGCAGTGGGGCTTACGAGCAGTACTTC.

The rearrangement uses TRBV5-6 and TRBJ2-5; 8 bases line up with TRBD2. This CDR3 region has 15 residues. The germline CDR1 and CDR2 sequences are SGHDT and YYEEEE. The V and J ends lost 4 bases and 5 bases, in that order; junction bases with no gene match: 10. The CDR3 sequence: CASSPRGGARETQYF. In DNA, the CDR3 is TGTGCCAGCAGCCCCCGGGGGGGGGCCCGGGAGACCCAGTACTTC.

The chain couples TRBV5-4 to TRBJ2-2, with 10 bases aligning to TRBD2. This CDR3 contains 16 residues. Germline CDR1 SGHNT, CDR2 YYREEE (reference sequence). J was trimmed by 7 bases and V by 1 base; bases with no gene match: 7. The DNA of the CDR3 is TGTGCCAGCAGCTTGAGGAGCGGGGGGGCCATCGGGGAGCTGTTTTTT. Protein product: CASSLRSGGAIGELFF.

The rearrangement joins TRBV7-9 to TRBJ2-1, with 11 bases identical to TRBD1. Germline V lookup: CDR1 SEHNR, CDR2 FQNEAQ (reference sequence). V shed 1 base and J 6 bases; nucleotides not matched to a gene: 8. The length of the CDR3 is 17 residues. The CDR3 is CASSLDVSGTGGNEQFF. CDR3 DNA: TGTGCCAGCAGCTTAGATGTGTCCGGGACAGGGGGCAATGAGCAGTTCTTC.

V usage is TRBV6-4 and J usage is TRBJ2-7; TRBD1 might be the D (6 bases). Deletions cut 6 bases from V and 2 bases from J, with 14 bases between. Germline V gives CDR1 MRHNA, CDR2 SNTAGT. The CDR3 has 14 residues. The CDR3 coding sequence is TGTGCCAGCAGGAGGGGACAAACCACCTACGAGCAGTACTTC. Protein sequence: CASRRGQTTYEQYF.

The V and J genes are TRBV6-5 and TRBJ1-3; weak D call: TRBD1 (6 bases). Germline V gene sequence: CDR1 MNHEY, CDR2 SVGAGI. The CDR3 totals 15 residues. Trimming removed 3 bases at V and 1 base at J, with 10 bases between. For the CDR3, the DNA is TGTGCCAGCAGTTATTGGGGACAATCTGGAAACACCATATATTTT. Translation gives CASSYWGQSGNTIYF.

This chain joins TRBV7-9 and TRBJ2-3; D unclear. CDR1 SEHNR and CDR2 FQNEAQ come from the germline V gene (reference sequence). Between the trimmed V and J ends, which lost 5 bases and 4 bases, there was a span of 10 bases. The CDR3 covers 13 residues. For the CDR3, the DNA is TGTGCCAGCAGCCTGTTACTTGCAGATACGCAGTATTTT. Translating it yields CASSLLLADTQYF.

The chain has TRBV5-5 and TRBJ1-6; tentatively, D is TRBD1 (6 bases). Germline CDR1 and CDR2: SGHKS and YYEKEE (reference sequence). The CDR3 is made up of 15 amino acids. The V gene lost 2 bases and the J gene lost 7 bases, with 13 bases spanning the gap. The DNA for the CDR3 is TGTGCCAGCAGCTTTCGGACAGCCAACAATTCACCCCTCCACTTT. Protein product: CASSFRTANNSPLHF.

Only one count was recorded for this clone. This chain connects TRBV11-2 to TRBJ2-3; 9 nucleotides match TRBD1. CDR1 SGHAT and CDR2 FQNNGV come from the germline V gene. This CDR3 is built from 15 residues. V was pared by 4 bases and J by 3 bases, with 5 bases of the junction left unmatched. The CDR3 sequence: CASSSGQGRTDTQYF. CDR3 bases: TGTGCCAGCAGCTCGGGACAGGGTAGGACAGATACGCAGTATTTT.

The rearrangement links TRBV25-1 to TRBJ1-1; 8 nucleotides match TRBD1. Germline assignment: CDR1 MGHDK and CDR2 SYGVNS. Trimming took 6 bases from V and 1 from J; bases not matched to a gene: 7. The CDR3 extends over 15 amino acids. The CDR3 DNA follows: TGTGCCAGCAGGACTCCCGGGACAGGGAACACTGAAGCTTTCTTT. Amino acid sequence: CASRTPGTGNTEAFF.

The chain recombines TRBV27 with TRBJ2-5; 9 bases line up with TRBD2. The CDR3 is made up of 16 amino acids. V was clipped by 2 bases and J by 4 bases; unmatched bases: 8. Looked up from germline, CDR1 is MNHEY and CDR2 is SMNVEV (reference sequence). The CDR3 region has the DNA TGTGCCAGCAGTTTAATCAGTAGCGGGGGTGGAGAGACCCAGTACTTC. This gives the protein CASSLISSGGGETQYF.

The chain carries TRBV7-9 and TRBJ1-3; 7 nucleotides align to TRBD1. Germline V gene data show CDR1 as SEHNR and CDR2 as FQNEAQ (reference sequence). V shed 5 bases, J shed 0 bases, and the junction held 10 bases outside the gene matches. The CDR3 is made up of 17 amino acids. In DNA, the CDR3 is TGTGCCAGCAGCCCTTGGACAGGAGCGTCCTCTGGAAACACCATATATTTT. Amino acid sequence: CASSPWTGASSGNTIYF. The full variable domain, completed using reference TRBV7-9 and TRBJ1-3, is DTGVSQNPRHKITKRGQNVTFRCDPISEHNRLYWYRQTLGQGPEFLTYFQNEAQLEKSRLLSDRFSAERPKGSFSTLEIQRTEQGDSAMYLCASSPWTGASSGNTIYFGEGSWLTVV.

The chain carries TRBV29-1 and TRBJ1-5; 9 nucleotides align to TRBD1. The junction had 6 bases not matched to a gene; V was cut back by 7 bases and J by 5 bases. The CDR3 is 13 amino acids. Germline loops: CDR1 SQVTM, CDR2 ANQGSEA. The CDR3 DNA is TGCAGCGCCGGGACAGGGCGGGATCAGCCCCAGCATTTT. This sequence encodes CSAGTGRDQPQHF. The full variable domain, rest sourced from reference TRBV29-1 and TRBJ1-5, is SAVISQKPSRDICQRGTSLTIQCQVDSQVTMMFWYRQQPGQSLTLIATANQGSEATYESGFVIDKFPISRPNLTFSTLTVSNMSPEDSSIYLCSAGTGRDQPQHFGDGTRLSIL.

This clone was counted once. CDR3 in amino acids: CASSQRQGGTEAFF. The DNA for the CDR3 is TGTGCCAGCAGCCAGAGACAGGGCGGCACTGAAGCTTTCTTT. The V gene is TRBV3-1 (or the pseudogene TRBV3-2), the J gene TRBJ1-1, with 7 bases lining up with TRBD1. Germline-derived CDR1 and CDR2 are LGHDT and YNNKEL (reference sequence). CDR3 length equals 14 residues. The J segment lost 4 bases and the V segment lost 3 bases, leaving 5 bases of the junction unmatched.

This chain uses TRBV3-1 (or the pseudogene TRBV3-2) with TRBJ2-3, with D hard to call. CDR1 is LGHDT, CDR2 YNNKEL, per germline (reference sequence). Between the trimmed V and J ends, which lost 1 base and 4 bases, there was a span of 3 bases. The CDR3 length is 12 residues. Written as DNA, the CDR3 is TGTGCCAGCAGCCAAGTCTCAGATACGCAGTATTTT. It specifies CASSQVSDTQYF.

The chain uses TRBV10-3 and TRBJ1-1; D unresolved. This CDR3 region has 14 residues. The V gene's germline CDR1 is ENHRY and CDR2 SYGVKD. Trimming left V 2 bases short and J 1 base short, with 8 bases between. CDR3 coding DNA: TGTGCCATCAGTGAGGGCGGCACGAACACTGAAGCTTTCTTT. It specifies CAISEGGTNTEAFF.

This clone was observed a few times. The chain couples TRBV9 to TRBJ2-1; 12 positions agree with TRBD2. The CDR3 covers 15 residues. Germline CDR1 SGDLS, CDR2 YYNGEE. Unmatched junction bases numbered 1, after V lost 2 bases and J lost 4 bases. CDR3 nucleotides: TGTGCCAGCAGCGTGACTAGCGGGGGTTACAATGAGCAGTTCTTC. Protein sequence: CASSVTSGGYNEQFF.

The V and J genes are TRBV13 and TRBJ1-2; D unclear. The germline V gene encodes CDR1 PRHDT and CDR2 FYEKMQ (reference sequence). This CDR3 has 12 residues. Trimming took 5 bases from V and 7 from J, leaving 11 bases between them. CDR3 loop: CASSPGTAGYTF. In DNA form, the CDR3 reads TGTGCCAGCAGCCCAGGAACAGCTGGCTACACCTTC.

The chain recombines TRBV11-2 with TRBJ1-2; D may be TRBD1 (6 bases). Germline lookup yields CDR1 SGHAT and CDR2 FQNNGV. The V and J ends lost 4 bases and 8 bases respectively, with 14 bases between them. This CDR3 contains 13 residues. The CDR3 sequence is CASSWGHPGGYTF. CDR3 bases: TGTGCCAGCAGCTGGGGACACCCGGGAGGCTACACCTTC.

The chain is built from TRBV7-2 and TRBJ1-5; D gene unclear. The V end lost 3 bases, the J end lost 7 bases, and 7 bases lay between the germline ends. The germline V gene encodes CDR1 SGHTA and CDR2 FQGNSA. This CDR3 spans 12 amino acids. CDR3 loop: CASSLGRQPQHF. CDR3 nucleotide sequence: TGTGCCAGCAGCTTGGGCAGGCAGCCCCAGCATTTT.

The gene calls are TRBV7-8 and TRBJ2-5, with 7 bases identical to TRBD1. This CDR3 is built from 14 residues. V shed 5 bases and J 1 base; nucleotides not matched to a gene: 4. Germline loops: CDR1 SGHVS, CDR2 FQNEAQ. CDR3 protein: CASSQGTAQETQYF. CDR3 bases: TGTGCCAGCAGCCAAGGGACAGCCCAAGAGACCCAGTACTTC.

V usage is TRBV6-5 and J usage is TRBJ2-5; 8 nucleotides match TRBD2. CDR1 is MNHEY, CDR2 SVGAGI, per germline. The CDR3 totals 14 residues. With V trimmed by 6 bases and J by 2 bases, 5 bases remained unmatched. The CDR3, as DNA: TGTGCCAGCAGGGGAGCGGGAGCTCAAGAGACCCAGTACTTC. Its protein product is CASRGAGAQETQYF.

The CDR3 nucleotides are TGTGCCAGCAGCGTAGGGGGGGTCGGAGATACGCAGTATTTT. Protein product: CASSVGGVGDTQYF. V usage is TRBV9 and J usage is TRBJ2-3; D possibly corresponds to TRBD2 (6 bases). Trimming took off 0 bases at V and 5 bases at J, with 10 bases between the two ends. This CDR3 has 14 amino acids. Germline CDR1 SGDLS, CDR2 YYNGEE.

This chain uses TRBV7-9 with TRBJ2-1; 7 nucleotides agree with TRBD2. Losses at the gene ends were 4 bases for V and 5 bases for J; bases not matched to a gene: 5. CDR3 length equals 14 residues. Germline assignment: CDR1 SEHNR and CDR2 FQNEAQ (reference sequence). The CDR3 protein is CASSWGGLHNEQFF. CDR3 nucleotide sequence: TGTGCCAGCAGCTGGGGGGGACTCCACAATGAGCAGTTCTTC.

This sequence joins TRBV7-5 and TRBJ1-1; the table calls TRBD1, which could not be checked here. TRBV7-5 corresponds to a pseudogene. The CDR3 runs to 17 residues. CDR3 in DNA: TGTGCCAGAAGCTTAGCGGACAGGGGGCGACGTAATACTGAAGCTTTCTTT. It yields the protein CARSLADRGRRNTEAFF.